These 16 T cell receptor beta chains were sequenced from one sample in a study of T cells in Graves' hyperthyroidism and ophthalmopathy. It was RNA transcripts that yielded the amplified TCR beta CDR3 regions. Carried out on the TCR CDR3, a first-round RT-PCR used the HTBI primer set. TCRdb processed the multiplex PCR reads anew with MiXCR; each CDR3 protein has one entry. Here the sample spans around 250,000 distinct CDR3 sequences, roughly a quarter being singletons. Source material: blood. The receptors were sampled from a woman aged 40 to 49 with Graves' ophthalmopathy.

This clonotype was detected a few times. The chain recombines TRBV11-2 with TRBJ1-1, with D hard to call. The CDR3 has 16 amino acids. Germline V gives CDR1 SGHAT, CDR2 FQNNGV. Trimming removed 5 bases at V and 0 bases at J, with 16 bases between. CDR3 in amino acids: CASSPSPGKMNTEAFF. CDR3 in DNA: TGTGCCAGCAGCCCTAGCCCCGGCAAGATGAACACTGAAGCTTTCTTT.

This clonotype has a count of ten or more. This chain uses TRBV20-1 with TRBJ2-2; D remains unclear. Germline V CDR1 and CDR2: DFQATT, SNEGSKA (reference sequence). The CDR3 runs 14 residues. With 0 bases removed from V and 0 bases from J, the gap between germline ends came to 5 bases. CDR3 sequence (DNA): TGCAGTGCTAGAGACCCGTCGAACACCGGGGAGCTGTTTTTT. It translates to CSARDPSNTGELFF.

Ten or more counts support this clonotype. The V call is TRBV12-3 or TRBV12-4, the J call TRBJ1-1, with D hard to call. Between the trimmed V and J ends, which lost 5 bases and 0 bases, there was a span of 13 bases. The CDR3 sequence is 15 residues long. The CDR3 reads CASSQGRGLNTEAFF. The CDR3 nucleotides are TGTGCCAGCAGTCAAGGCCGGGGTTTGAACACTGAAGCTTTCTTT.

This clonotype was counted ten times or more. The rearrangement uses TRBV5-1 and TRBJ2-7; D is unclear. This CDR3 has 14 residues. The V gene lost 0 bases and the J gene lost 2 bases, with 9 bases spanning the gap. The germline gives CDR1 SGHRS, CDR2 YFSETQ. The CDR3 spells CASSLDVSTYEQYF. CDR3 coding DNA: TGCGCCAGCAGCTTGGATGTGTCTACCTACGAGCAGTACTTC.

Many counts were recorded for this clonotype. V usage is TRBV2 and J usage is TRBJ2-7; D gene uncertain. The V end lost 6 bases, the J end lost 4 bases, and 22 bases lay between the germline ends. This CDR3 has 16 residues. Germline V gene data show CDR1 as SNHLY and CDR2 as FYNNEI. CDR3 amino acids: CASRQVPRRTTYEQYF. CDR3 in DNA: TGTGCCAGCAGGCAGGTCCCAAGACGTACGACATACGAGCAGTACTTC.

This clonotype was found many times. This rearrangement joins TRBV6-1 to TRBJ2-4; D not certain. CDR1 MNHNS and CDR2 SASEGT come from the germline V gene. The V end was cut by 3 bases, the J end by 3 bases, with 9 bases between. There are 14 residues in the CDR3. CDR3 sequence (DNA): TGTGCCAGCAGTGAGGGTGGGGTCAAAAACATTCAGTACTTC. It encodes CASSEGGVKNIQYF.

This clonotype appeared many times. The rearrangement uses TRBV20-1 and TRBJ2-7; no clear D. The germline V gene encodes CDR1 DFQATT and CDR2 SNEGSKA (reference sequence). This CDR3 is 14 amino acids long. Trimming stripped 3 bases from V and 3 bases from J, with 15 bases between. The CDR3 here is CSASTTLARYEQYF. CDR3 in DNA: TGCAGTGCTAGTACGACCCTCGCCCGCTACGAGCAGTACTTC.

About this clonotype itself: The junction departs from the called germline gene at one end, perhaps through a read error. The J gene is TRBJ2-5, the V gene TRBV7-9; possible D gene TRBD1, 6 bases. Germline V CDR1 and CDR2: SEHNR, FQNEAQ (reference sequence). CDR3 length: 14 residues. The CDR3 DNA reads as TGTGCCAGCAGTTTAGGACAGTATGAAGAGACCCAGTACTTC. Residues: CASSLGQYEETQYF.

This clonotype has ten or more counts. This rearrangement joins TRBV20-1 to TRBJ2-5, with a possible D match to TRBD1 (6 bases). V shed 4 bases and J shed 5 bases, with 20 bases lying between them. Per the germline V gene, CDR1 is DFQATT and CDR2 is SNEGSKA (reference sequence). There are 15 residues in the CDR3. This CDR3 reads CSAITGDTSLETQYF. In nucleotides, the CDR3 is TGCAGTGCTATCACCGGGGACACCTCTCTGGAGACCCAGTACTTC.

A few counts support this clonotype. The chain uses TRBV4-2 and TRBJ2-5; the D is unclear. Germline V gene sequence: CDR1 LGHNA, CDR2 YNFKEQ. Trimming pared 0 bases from V and 5 bases from J, leaving 16 bases between. This CDR3 region has 16 residues. The CDR3 DNA reads TGTGCCAGCAGCCAAGACAACGAAGGGTTCGGGGAGACCCAGTACTTC. This encodes CASSQDNEGFGETQYF.

The table lists this clonotype with many counts. V gene TRBV11-2 combines with J gene TRBJ2-7, with 9 bases aligning to TRBD2. Unmatched junction bases numbered 5, after V lost 6 bases and J lost 5 bases. The CDR3 has 13 amino acids. The V gene's germline CDR1 is SGHAT and CDR2 FQNNGV. The CDR3 nucleotides are TGTGCCAGCAGTAGCGGGAGCGTCCACGAGCAGTACTTC. It translates to CASSSGSVHEQYF.

The genes are TRBV10-2 and TRBJ1-5; D remains unclear. CDR1 is WSHSY and CDR2 is SAAADI in the germline V gene. This CDR3 is built from 13 residues. Trimming took 4 bases from V and 7 from J, leaving 11 bases between them. The CDR3 loop is CASSVGDQQPQHF. CDR3 nucleotide sequence: TGCGCCAGCAGTGTGGGTGATCAACAGCCCCAGCATTTT.

This clonotype was observed at least ten times. The rearrangement joins TRBV4-1 to TRBJ1-6; 8 bases match TRBD1. The CDR3 is made up of 17 amino acids. Germline lookup yields CDR1 MGHRA and CDR2 YSYEKL. With 3 bases clipped from V and 7 bases from J, the junction kept 11 bases outside the gene matches. CDR3 DNA: TGCGCCAGCAGCCAGGGGACAGGAGAATTACAGAATTCACCCCTCCACTTT. Its protein is CASSQGTGELQNSPLHF.

This clonotype showed up many times. The junction shows a germline mismatch at one end, possibly a read error. The V gene is TRBV3-1, the J gene TRBJ2-3, with D hard to call. This CDR3 is built from 16 residues. The germline V gene encodes CDR1 LGHDT and CDR2 YNNKEL (reference sequence). In nucleotides, the CDR3 is TGTGCCAGCAGCCAAGATATGGGCGGTAGCACAGATACGCAGTATTTC. This gives the protein CASSQDMGGSTDTQYF.

The chain is built from TRBV10-3 and TRBJ1-1; TRBD1 is a possible D gene (6 bases). Per germline, CDR1 ENHRY and CDR2 SYGVKD. The CDR3 runs 12 residues. V lost 2 bases, J lost 11 bases, and 12 bases lay in between. For the CDR3, the DNA is TGTGCCATCAGTGAGAATGGGGGCTCGGCTTTCTTT. Translated, it gives CAISENGGSAFF.

In its sample, this clonotype was seen many times. The J gene is TRBJ2-5, the V gene TRBV12-3 or TRBV12-4; 9 bases are shared with TRBD1. Unmatched junction bases numbered 8, after V lost 6 bases and J lost 0 bases. CDR3 length: 16 amino acids. CDR3 in DNA: TGTGCCAGCAGGCCAGACAGGGGGAACGACCAAGAGACCCAGTACTTC. Residues: CASRPDRGNDQETQYF.